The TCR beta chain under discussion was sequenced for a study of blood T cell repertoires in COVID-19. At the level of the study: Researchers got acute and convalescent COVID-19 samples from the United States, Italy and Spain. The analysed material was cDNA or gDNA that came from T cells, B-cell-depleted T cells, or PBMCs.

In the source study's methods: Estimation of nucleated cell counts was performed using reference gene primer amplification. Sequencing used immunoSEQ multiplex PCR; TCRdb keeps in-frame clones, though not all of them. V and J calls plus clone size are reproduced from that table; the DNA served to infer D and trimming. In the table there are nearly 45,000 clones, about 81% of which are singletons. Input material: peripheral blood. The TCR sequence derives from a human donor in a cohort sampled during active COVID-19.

The CDR3 loop is CASSTQGRGVEKLFF. DNA for the CDR3: TGTGCCAGCAGTACACAGGGGCGCGGAGTTGAAAAACTGTTTTTT. This chain connects TRBV6-5 to TRBJ1-4; 7 nucleotides match TRBD1. The CDR3 length is 15 residues. CDR1 and CDR2 (germline): MNHEY, SVGAGI. J gave up 7 bases and V 5 bases, and 10 bases lay outside the gene matches.